This T cell receptor (beta chain) comes out of a study of cytomegalovirus exposure and HLA in healthy donors. It was with 60 Vbeta and 13 Jbeta primers that the PCR ran. The table came from immunoSEQ multiplex PCR; TCRdb's copy has only in-frame clones and leaves some out. The sample includes 77,000 or so clones, about 71% seen only once; the top ten take 7.2%. About this clone itself: What it recognizes is unknown.

Healthy bone marrow donors made up the donor group. There were likely unrecorded immune exposures, though donors were nominally healthy when sampled. Regarding the study as a whole: Presence/absence analysis assumed near-uniform sequencing depth across donors. Association with HLA alleles at 0.05 false discovery rate was found for around 15,000 TCR beta sequences in a later analysis.

Trimming took off 0 bases at V and 2 bases at J, with 14 bases between the two ends. This CDR3 comprises 16 residues. Germline V gives CDR1 SGHDT, CDR2 YYEEEE. What was sequenced was PBMCs. The V and J genes are TRBV5-6 and TRBJ1-2; perhaps TRBD1 as D (6 bases). The receptor was isolated from a woman between 35 and 50 years old in good health and CMV-seronegative. CDR3 DNA sequence: TGTGCCAGCAGCTTGGAGGCAGGGGTGATAAACTATGGCTACACCTTC. Translation gives CASSLEAGVINYGYTF.